This TCR beta chain was recorded in a study of response to subunit inactivated influenza vaccine. TCRdb used MiXCR to reprocess the RT-PCR reads, holding one entry per CDR3 protein. Among some 850,000 distinct CDR3 sequences listed, 18% were seen once. Study observations and caveats: It was the authors' suggestion that each seasonal influenza vaccination recruits few new T cells.

This clonotype has more than one count but fewer than ten. Its specificity is unknown. This CDR3 has 12 residues. The germline V gene has CDR1 MDHEN and CDR2 SYDVKM. Trimming took off 3 bases at V and 10 bases at J, with 11 bases between the two ends. The gene calls are TRBV28 and TRBJ2-3; the D is unclear. The sequence derives from a man aged 45-65 years who received an inactivated influenza vaccine. Sample: PBMCs from blood, taken roughly 5 days after vaccination. This CDR3 is CASSFTGPPQYF. CDR3 DNA: TGTGCCAGCAGTTTCACGGGCCCGCCGCAGTATTTT.